The sequence of this T cell receptor beta chain was determined in a study of high-grade serous ovarian cancer treatment subgroups. Study in general: Samples averaged about 15,000 reads and 7,000 or so unique TCR beta rearrangements.

TCRdb's copy holds only in-frame clones and misses some; the assay was immunoSEQ multiplex PCR. The data contain roughly 10,000 clones, approximately 86% of them singletons. Whole-study results and caveats: Clonal relatedness tracked neoantigen level, and by trend copy number and mutation load. Repertoire similarity ranged 0.11 to 0.79 between tumors of one patient.

Tumor samples were taken before definitive surgery or chemotherapy. With regard to this clone: What it binds is not known.

Germline V lookup: CDR1 GTSNPN, CDR2 SVGIG (reference sequence). V dropped 4 bases and J dropped 6; count of bases not matched to a gene: 5. CDR3 size: 13 residues. The TCR comes from a human donor with high-grade serous ovarian cancer. Input material: tumor tissue. The chain joins TRBV30 to TRBJ2-2, with TRBD1 identical over 7 bases. The CDR3 DNA follows: TGTGCCTGGACCCCCGACAGGGCCGGGGAGCTGTTTTTT. Protein product: CAWTPDRAGELFF.